A selection of T cell receptor beta chains follows, all from one sample in a study of blood T cell repertoires in COVID-19. Data came from immunoSEQ multiplex PCR; TCRdb stores just in-frame clones and leaves some out. The profile covers about 390,000 clones, with roughly 89% appearing a single time and approximately 9.3% taken by the ten largest. The source material was PBMCs or T cells enriched from blood (not recorded which). The receptors were sampled from a woman between 45 and 60 years old who had recovered from COVID-19. CDR3s include the opening cysteine and the closing phenylalanine or tryptophan. The D gene is left open where the match is weak. Where a row states a size, it is once, few, many or the class of an expanded clone; other rows omit it.

once,.,TRBV5-1,15,TRBJ1-2,CASSLPVRGSYGYTF,TGCGCCAGCAGCTTGCCAGTCCGGGGGTCCTATGGCTACACCTTC
.,.,TRBV28,17,TRBJ2-2,CASSKTRGTFSTGELFF,TGTGCCAGCAGTAAAACAAGGGGAACCTTTTCCACCGGGGAGCTGTTTTTT
.,.,TRBV12-3/TRBV12-4,13,TRBJ1-1,CASSFPLRTEAFF,TGTGCCAGCAGTTTTCCGTTGCGGACTGAAGCTTTCTTT
.,.,TRBV6-5,13,TRBJ2-7,CASSSAGPYEQYF,TGTGCCAGCAGCAGTGCGGGCCCCTACGAGCAGTACTTC
.,TRBD1,TRBV19,16,TRBJ1-2,CASSPQSGGDGYGYTF,TGTGCCAGTAGTCCTCAATCAGGGGGCGACGGCTATGGCTACACCTTC
.,.,TRBV7-9,14,TRBJ2-2,CASSFDISAGELFF,TGTGCCAGCAGCTTTGACATCTCGGCCGGGGAGCTGTTTTTT
.,TRBD1,TRBV11-2,14,TRBJ2-2,CASSRDSFTGELFF,TGTGCCAGTAGCCGGGACAGTTTCACCGGGGAGCTGTTTTTT
.,.,TRBV19,14,TRBJ1-2,CASSNWGANYGYTF,TGTGCCAGTAGTAACTGGGGAGCCAACTATGGCTACACCTTC
few,.,TRBV28,15,TRBJ1-4,CASSYRDLGREKLFF,TGTGCCAGCAGTTACCGGGACTTGGGGCGTGAAAAACTGTTTTTT
once,.,TRBV7-2,16,TRBJ1-2,CASSFTASQGGDGYTF,TGTGCCAGCAGCTTTACAGCTTCACAGGGAGGGGATGGCTACACCTTC
.,.,TRBV28,14,TRBJ1-5,CASRTTTRYQPQHF,TGTGCCAGCAGAACCACCACAAGATATCAGCCCCAGCATTTT
.,.,TRBV6-2/TRBV6-3,18,TRBJ1-1,CASSYRATRNTQLAEAFF,TGTGCCAGCAGTTACCGCGCGACCCGGAACACCCAGCTAGCTGAAGCTTTCTTT
once,.,TRBV5-4,16,TRBJ1-6,CASSQRTSIYNSPLHF,TGTGCCAGCAGCCAAAGGACAAGCATCTATAATTCACCCCTCCACTTT
.,.,TRBV5-1,17,TRBJ1-6,CASSPTFGTREFSPLHF,TGCGCCAGCAGCCCCACGTTCGGGACCCGGGAGTTTTCACCCCTCCACTTT
.,TRBD1,TRBV24-1,16,TRBJ1-3,CATRDRDYNSGNTIYF,TGTGCCACCAGGGACAGGGACTATAATTCTGGAAACACCATATATTTT
.,TRBD1,TRBV28,16,TRBJ1-2,CASSPSGLKTGSGYTF,TGTGCCAGCAGCCCCTCCGGATTAAAGACAGGGAGCGGCTACACCTTC
.,.,TRBV5-5,15,TRBJ2-1,CASSLVGQSYNEQFF,TGTGCCAGCAGCTTGGTTGGACAGTCCTACAATGAGCAGTTCTTC
few,.,TRBV6-2/TRBV6-3,18,TRBJ2-2,CASSYPPPAETNTGELFF,TGTGCCAGCAGTTACCCCCCGCCTGCGGAAACGAACACCGGGGAGCTGTTTTTT
.,TRBD1,TRBV3-1/TRBV3-2,13,TRBJ1-2,CASSQEGTGGSTF,TGTGCCAGCAGCCAAGAGGGGACAGGGGGCTCTACCTTC
.,.,TRBV4-2,13,TRBJ1-1,CASSQILNTEAFF,TGTGCCAGCAGCCAAATCCTAAACACTGAAGCTTTCTTT
.,.,TRBV6-5,13,TRBJ1-1,CASLAGWNTEAFF,TGTGCCAGCCTGGCCGGGTGGAACACTGAAGCTTTCTTT
.,.,TRBV20-1,15,TRBJ2-2,CSASSPPRNTGELFF,TGCAGTGCTAGTTCCCCCCCTAGGAACACCGGGGAGCTGTTTTTT
.,.,TRBV7-9,16,TRBJ1-3,CASSLDLAGAGNTIYF,TGTGCCAGCAGCTTAGATCTTGCAGGGGCTGGAAACACCATATATTTT
.,TRBD1,TRBV6-5,12,TRBJ1-1,CANQGGNTEAFF,TGTGCCAACCAGGGGGGGAACACTGAAGCTTTCTTT
.,TRBD2,TRBV4-3,15,TRBJ2-7,CASSLGLVGSYEQYF,TGCGCCAGCAGCCTCGGACTAGTGGGATCCTACGAGCAGTACTTC
.,.,TRBV28,14,TRBJ1-2,CASSPSGTPSGYTF,TGTGCCAGCAGTCCCTCGGGGACACCTTCTGGCTACACCTTC
.,.,TRBV20-1,12,TRBJ1-4,CSASSVNEKLFF,TGCAGTGCTAGTTCCGTTAATGAAAAACTGTTTTTT
few,.,TRBV30,11,TRBJ1-2,CAWGQAYGYTF,TGTGCCTGGGGTCAGGCCTATGGCTACACCTTC
once,TRBD1,TRBV19,17,TRBJ2-1,CASSTRLQGAVYNEQFF,TGTGCCAGTAGTACGAGATTACAGGGGGCTGTCTACAATGAGCAGTTCTTC
once,TRBD1,TRBV19,13,TRBJ1-2,CAISQGVGYGYTF,TGTGCCATATCACAGGGGGTTGGCTATGGCTACACCTTC
.,.,TRBV6-2/TRBV6-3,16,TRBJ1-2,CASSYPQLVAGGGYTF,TGTGCCAGCAGTTACCCTCAGTTGGTAGCCGGCGGGGGCTACACCTTC
.,TRBD1,TRBV3-1/TRBV3-2,16,TRBJ1-5,CASGQGSPYSNQPQHF,TGTGCCAGCGGACAGGGAAGCCCCTATAGCAATCAGCCCCAGCATTTT
once,.,TRBV12-3/TRBV12-4,13,TRBJ1-6,CASKDSGNSPLHF,TGTGCCAGCAAAGACAGTGGTAATTCACCCCTCCACTTT
.,TRBD2,TRBV27,16,TRBJ2-7,CASSPYRSSGLYEQYF,TGTGCCAGCAGTCCATACCGTTCTAGCGGGCTCTACGAGCAGTACTTC
.,TRBD1,TRBV5-1,12,TRBJ1-2,CASSSQGHGYTF,TGCGCCAGCAGCTCACAGGGGCATGGCTACACCTTC
once,.,TRBV7-2,14,TRBJ2-3,CASSWGRPGDTQYF,TGTGCCAGCAGCTGGGGGCGCCCCGGGGATACGCAGTATTTT
.,TRBD2,TRBV30,13,TRBJ2-1,CAWNSGTTNEQFF,TGTGCCTGGAATTCCGGGACTACCAATGAGCAGTTCTTC
.,.,TRBV15,14,TRBJ2-1,CATSRDAGYNEQFF,TGTGCCACCAGCAGAGATGCCGGTTACAATGAGCAGTTCTTC
.,.,TRBV10-3,15,TRBJ1-5,CAISESAGDSQPQHF,TGTGCCATCAGTGAGTCGGCCGGGGATAGTCAGCCCCAGCATTTT
.,.,TRBV5-1,14,TRBJ1-5,CASSSMGGNQPQHF,TGCGCCAGCAGCTCTATGGGGGGTAATCAGCCCCAGCATTTT
few,.,TRBV4-2,13,TRBJ1-1,CASSQEKKSEAFF,TGTGCCAGCAGCCAGGAGAAAAAATCGGAAGCTTTCTTT
once,.,TRBV9,14,TRBJ2-1,CASSVLFEGGPWFF,TGTGCCAGCAGCGTATTATTTGAGGGGGGGCCTTGGTTCTTC
.,.,TRBV12-3/TRBV12-4,13,TRBJ2-3,CASTGWVTDTQYF,TGTGCCAGTACAGGGTGGGTCACAGATACGCAGTATTTT
.,TRBD1,TRBV3-1/TRBV3-2,17,TRBJ2-2,CASSRNLQGAETGELFF,TGTGCCAGCAGCCGCAACCTACAGGGGGCAGAGACCGGGGAGCTGTTTTTT
.,TRBD2,TRBV7-3,12,TRBJ2-1,CASSLAGGPQFF,TGTGCCAGCAGCTTAGCGGGGGGGCCTCAGTTCTTC
.,TRBD2,TRBV9,18,TRBJ2-2,CASSVDLAGETNTGELFF,TGTGCCAGCAGCGTAGACCTAGCGGGGGAGACGAACACCGGGGAGCTGTTTTTT
once,.,TRBV27,14,TRBJ1-6,CASSLQGNNSPLHF,TGTGCCAGCAGTTTACAGGGAAATAATTCACCCCTCCACTTT
.,.,TRBV6-2/TRBV6-3,13,TRBJ1-6,CASSRDTSSPLHF,TGTGCCAGCAGTCGGGACACCTCATCACCCCTCCACTTT
.,TRBD2,TRBV9,12,TRBJ2-3,CASSPTGTIQYF,TGTGCCAGCAGCCCAACCGGGACTATTCAGTATTTT
.,TRBD1,TRBV28,16,TRBJ2-7,CASSLPRTGSSYEQYF,TGTGCCAGCAGTTTACCCCGGACAGGGAGCTCCTACGAGCAGTACTTC